One and the same sample provided the 29 T cell receptor beta chains below, sequenced in a study of vaccination effects on CD4 cells after COVID-19 (dated by TCRdb to between 2020 and 2023). These TCRs are of unknown antigen specificity. Library construction relied on the immunoSEQ multiplex PCR assay. As stored in TCRdb, this immuneACCESS dataset retains in-frame rearrangements with V and J assigned. A fraction of the clones does not appear; measured against another copy, unresolved V genes explain less than half of the discrepancy, and the remainder lacks a known reason. This sample is represented by more than 45,000 clones; 70% to 80% of them were singletons. The ten largest clones capture approximately 12% of the sample. After around eleven days of culture, CD4+ T cells were isolated with the EasySep CD4+ T cell isolation kit. This material consisted of CD4+ T cells from PBMCs cultured without peptide, taken before COVID-19 vaccination. Receptor source: a human donor who had a prior SARS-CoV-2 infection.

The rearrangement links TRBV5-4 to TRBJ2-7; 8 bases align to TRBD2. This CDR3 has 15 amino acids. With V trimmed by 1 base and J by 4 bases, 7 bases remained unmatched. The V gene's germline CDR1 is SGHNT and CDR2 YYREEE (reference sequence). The CDR3 sequence: CASSLTSGGGYEQYF. DNA of the CDR3: TGTGCCAGCAGCTTGACCTCGGGGGGGGGTTACGAGCAGTACTTC.

V gene TRBV7-9 combines with J gene TRBJ2-5; D ambiguous. The CDR3 runs to 13 residues. The germline gives CDR1 SEHNR, CDR2 FQNEAQ (reference sequence). V was trimmed by 5 bases and J by 7 bases, leaving 14 bases between them. The chain's CDR3 is CASSDAVGGTQYF. CDR3 DNA: TGTGCCAGCAGCGATGCGGTCGGCGGGACCCAGTACTTC.

The genes are TRBV19 and TRBJ1-2, with 10 bases identical to TRBD1. Germline V gene lookup returns CDR1 LNHDA and CDR2 SQIVND (reference sequence). This CDR3 spans 14 amino acids. Germline trimming cut 1 base from V and 7 bases from J; bases unmatched to any gene: 3. The CDR3 nucleotides read TGTGCCAGTAGTATAGTGGGGACAGGGGTTGGCTACACCTTC. Translation: CASSIVGTGVGYTF.

This chain connects TRBV15 to TRBJ2-7; TRBD1 matches 7 bases. In germline, CDR1 is LNHNV, CDR2 YYDKDF (reference sequence). Germline trimming cut 0 bases from V and 5 bases from J; bases unmatched to any gene: 16. This CDR3 has 18 residues. In DNA, the CDR3 is TGTGCCACCAGCAGAGATGTCCCCTACTCGACAGGGTTCGACGAGCAGTACTTC. Its translation is CATSRDVPYSTGFDEQYF.

V usage is TRBV6-5 and J usage is TRBJ2-3; D call uncertain. The V end lost 0 bases, the J end lost 4 bases, and 14 bases lay between the germline ends. CDR1 is MNHEY, CDR2 SVGAGI, per germline. CDR3 length equals 16 residues. CDR3 region: CASSYSPNLEADTQYF. The CDR3 coding sequence is TGTGCCAGCAGTTACTCGCCGAACCTAGAGGCAGATACGCAGTATTTT.

The chain has TRBV24-1 and TRBJ1-1; D gene ambiguous. Deletions cut 4 bases from V and 1 base from J, with 12 bases between. The CDR3 loop spans 15 amino acids. Germline V gene data show CDR1 as KGHDR and CDR2 as SFDVKD. The DNA of the CDR3 is TGTGCCACCAGTGACCCTAAGACGGGGAACACTGAAGCTTTCTTT. Protein product: CATSDPKTGNTEAFF.

The chain employs TRBV4-2 and TRBJ1-1; D is perhaps TRBD1 (5 bases). V lost 1 base, J lost 4 bases, and 10 bases lay in between. CDR1 LGHNA and CDR2 YNFKEQ come from the germline V gene. CDR3 size: 14 residues. The CDR3 is CASSQVWGSTEAFF. The DNA for the CDR3 is TGTGCCAGCAGCCAAGTATGGGGGTCCACTGAAGCTTTCTTT.

This chain uses TRBV3-1 (or the pseudogene TRBV3-2) with TRBJ1-1; D is unresolved. Germline V gives CDR1 LGHDT, CDR2 YNNKEL (reference sequence). The CDR3 covers 12 residues. The ends were cut back, 1 base at V and 14 bases at J, with 14 bases in the middle. The CDR3: CASSQARRTPFF. The CDR3 region has the DNA TGTGCCAGCAGCCAAGCTAGAAGGACCCCCTTCTTT.

This clone has just one count. The CDR3, as DNA: TGTGCCAGCCGAGGACTAGCGTTACACGAGCAGTACTTC. It codes for CASRGLALHEQYF. This chain links TRBV6-5 with TRBJ2-7; 9 bases are shared with TRBD2. V lost 8 bases to trimming and J lost 5 bases; unmatched junction nucleotides: 7. Germline V gives CDR1 MNHEY, CDR2 SVGAGI. This CDR3 contains 13 residues.

CDR3 sequence reads: CASSYSVGERLQETQYF. The DNA of the CDR3 is TGTGCCAGCAGTTACTCAGTGGGGGAGCGCCTACAAGAGACCCAGTACTTC. This chain joins TRBV6-7 and TRBJ2-5; D may match TRBD1 or TRBD2 (5 bases each). TRBV6-7 is an ORF, and what it does is uncertain. Trimming took off 0 bases at V and 2 bases at J, with 16 bases between the two ends. CDR3 length equals 17 residues.

V gene TRBV10-3 combines with J gene TRBJ2-7; D unclear. Looked up from germline, CDR1 is ENHRY and CDR2 is SYGVKD. Trimming left V 0 bases short and J 0 bases short, with 9 bases between. There are 15 residues in the CDR3. This chain's CDR3 is CAISESGSDSYEQYF. The CDR3 DNA reads TGTGCCATCAGTGAGTCGGGCAGCGACTCCTACGAGCAGTACTTC.

The V gene is TRBV28, the J gene TRBJ1-6; the D gene is possibly TRBD1 (5 bases). V lost 7 bases and J 3 bases, leaving 7 bases between the germline ends. CDR3 length: 13 amino acids. From germline, CDR1 is MDHEN and CDR2 SYDVKM. The DNA for the CDR3 is TGTGCCAGCAACAGGTTCTATAATTCACCCCTCCACTTT. This codes for CASNRFYNSPLHF.

The chain uses TRBV7-3 and TRBJ1-5; D may be TRBD1 (5 bases). Germline V gives CDR1 SGHTA, CDR2 FQGTGA. Between the trimmed V and J ends, which lost 1 base and 7 bases, there was a span of 8 bases. The CDR3 loop spans 13 amino acids. The chain's CDR3 is CASSLNSGQPQHF. The CDR3 DNA follows: TGTGCCAGCAGCTTAAATTCAGGGCAGCCCCAGCATTTT.

CDR3 DNA: TGTGCCAGCAGCGTAGGACACAATCAGCCCCAGCATTTT. This gives the protein CASSVGHNQPQHF. The chain joins TRBV9 to TRBJ1-5, with D unclear. This CDR3 has 13 residues. In germline, CDR1 is SGDLS, CDR2 YYNGEE. V lost 0 bases to trimming and J lost 3 bases, with 4 bases between them.

In this sample, this clone turned up a few times. The chain's CDR3 is CSASLRVGEFEGGYTF. The CDR3 nucleotides read TGCAGTGCTAGTCTCCGGGTCGGTGAATTCGAGGGGGGCTACACCTTC. The chain recombines TRBV20-1 with TRBJ1-2; D might be TRBD1 (5 bases). Germline-derived CDR1 and CDR2 are DFQATT and SNEGSKA (reference sequence). The CDR3 has 16 residues. V lost 3 bases and J lost 8, with 25 bases in between.

Only a few counts were recorded for this clone. The chain has TRBV4-1 and TRBJ2-5; the match to TRBD2 covers 8 bases. Germline V gene sequence: CDR1 MGHRA, CDR2 YSYEKL. Germline trimming cut 2 bases from V and 3 bases from J; bases unmatched to any gene: 8. This CDR3 comprises 16 residues. The DNA of the CDR3 is TGCGCCAGCAGCCAAAGAGGACTAGCATATAAAGAGACCCAGTACTTC. It encodes CASSQRGLAYKETQYF.

This chain's CDR3 is CASSVGGSYNEQFF. The CDR3 region has the DNA TGTGCCAGCAGCGTCGGCGGTTCCTACAATGAGCAGTTCTTC. The chain couples TRBV9 to TRBJ2-1; D not certain. The CDR3 has 14 amino acids. Trimming stripped 2 bases from V and 1 base from J, with 7 bases between. Germline V gene sequence: CDR1 SGDLS, CDR2 YYNGEE.

A few counts support this clone. The genes are TRBV2 and TRBJ1-4; 7 bases are a match to TRBD1. The V gene's germline CDR1 is SNHLY and CDR2 FYNNEI. The J segment lost 4 bases and the V segment lost 5 bases, leaving 7 bases of the junction unmatched. The CDR3 consists of 15 residues. CDR3 nucleotides: TGTGCCAGCAGTAAAGGAGGGACAGTTAATGAAAAACTGTTTTTT. Encoded protein: CASSKGGTVNEKLFF.

The chain uses TRBV7-2 and TRBJ1-6, with D hard to call. V was trimmed by 0 bases and J by 7 bases, leaving 13 bases between them. The CDR3 spans 16 residues. Germline V gene sequence: CDR1 SGHTA, CDR2 FQGNSA. CDR3 in amino acids: CASSLALRAANSPLHF. The CDR3 DNA is TGTGCCAGCAGCTTAGCGCTTAGGGCGGCAAATTCACCCCTCCACTTT.

The chain has TRBV10-3 and TRBJ2-5; 8 bases are shared with TRBD2. The CDR3 is 16 residues long. The junction had 7 bases not matched to a gene; V was cut back by 2 bases and J by 2 bases. Germline values: CDR1 ENHRY, CDR2 SYGVKD. The CDR3 spells CAISEGGRGVQETQYF. The CDR3 nucleotides are TGTGCCATCAGTGAGGGTGGGCGGGGGGTTCAAGAGACCCAGTACTTC.

The chain recombines TRBV12-3 or TRBV12-4 with TRBJ1-1; D may be TRBD1 (5 bases). Trimming removed 0 bases at V and 9 bases at J, with 11 bases between. This CDR3 comprises 13 residues. The CDR3 DNA reads TGTGCCAGCAGTTTAGCCTCGACAGAAAAAGCTTTCTTT. Translating gives CASSLASTEKAFF.

J is TRBJ2-6 and V is TRBV4-2; unclear D gene. Germline-derived CDR1 and CDR2 are LGHNA and YNFKEQ. Trimming took off 1 base at V and 0 bases at J, with 7 bases between the two ends. The CDR3 has 16 amino acids. CDR3: CASSQAPDSGANVLTF. The CDR3 nucleotides are TGTGCCAGCAGCCAAGCTCCAGACTCTGGGGCCAACGTCCTGACTTTC.

The V and J genes are TRBV4-3 and TRBJ2-2; 9 bases align to TRBD1. J gave up 7 bases and V 1 base, and 13 bases lay outside the gene matches. CDR3 length: 18 amino acids. The V gene's germline CDR1 is LGHNA and CDR2 YSLEER. In DNA form, the CDR3 reads TGCGCCAGCAGCCAAGTTTCGGTGACAGGGGGGTGGTACGGGGAGCTGTTTTTT. Translation gives CASSQVSVTGGWYGELFF.

This rearrangement joins TRBV15 to TRBJ1-1; D is uncertain. The CDR3 covers 14 residues. The germline V gene has CDR1 LNHNV and CDR2 YYDKDF (reference sequence). V was clipped by 0 bases and J by 1 base, with 6 bases between them. CDR3 nucleotides: TGTGCCACCAGCAGAGAACCAACGAACACTGAAGCTTTCTTT. Its protein product is CATSREPTNTEAFF. The entire variable domain, with the rest obtained from reference TRBV15 and TRBJ1-1, is as follows: DAMVIQNPRYQVTQFGKPVTLSCSQTLNHNVMYWYQQKSSQAPKLLFHYYDKDFNNEADTPDNFQSRRPNTSFCFLDIRSPGLGDTAMYLCATSREPTNTEAFFGQGTRLTVV.

The chain has TRBV18 and TRBJ2-2; maybe TRBD1 (6 bases). This CDR3 is built from 14 residues. Trimming removed 4 bases at V and 1 base at J, with 7 bases between. Germline lookup yields CDR1 KGHSH and CDR2 LQKENI. The CDR3 sequence is CASSLQGNTGELFF. For the CDR3, the DNA is TGTGCCAGCTCACTACAGGGGAACACCGGGGAGCTGTTTTTT.

The chain couples TRBV9 to TRBJ2-2; TRBD2 agrees at 9 bases. V gave up 2 bases and J gave up 5 bases; unmatched junction bases: 4. The CDR3 extends over 15 amino acids. Germline values: CDR1 SGDLS, CDR2 YYNGEE. For the CDR3, the DNA is TGTGCCAGCAGCGTTAGCGGGAGAACGACCGGGGAGCTGTTTTTT. As protein: CASSVSGRTTGELFF.

The chain combines TRBV5-1 with TRBJ1-1; TRBD1 matches at 9 bases. J was trimmed by 5 bases and V by 4 bases; bases with no gene match: 9. The CDR3 spans 15 residues. The germline gives CDR1 SGHRS, CDR2 YFSETQ. CDR3 in DNA: TGCGCCAGCAGCCAATCCGGGACAGGGAGGACTGAAGCTTTCTTT. Translation: CASSQSGTGRTEAFF.

V usage is TRBV2 and J usage is TRBJ2-5; no firm D call. Germline CDR1 SNHLY, CDR2 FYNNEI. CDR3 length: 13 residues. The V end was cut by 6 bases, the J end by 0 bases, with 8 bases between. In nucleotides, the CDR3 is TGTGCCAGCAGAGACGGATACCAAGAGACCCAGTACTTC. Translating it yields CASRDGYQETQYF.

The rearrangement links TRBV3-1 (or the pseudogene TRBV3-2) to TRBJ2-2; no definite D call. The CDR3 runs to 12 residues. V gave up 4 bases and J gave up 4 bases, with 4 bases separating them. From germline, CDR1 is LGHDT and CDR2 YNNKEL (reference sequence). The CDR3 protein is CASSPITGELFF. DNA of the CDR3: TGTGCCAGCAGCCCCATCACCGGGGAGCTGTTTTTT.